This T cell receptor beta chain was retrieved from a study of beta chain features in type 1 diabetes. Whole-study context: Cell yields, age and gender were similar between patients and healthy donors. General study points: Significant though moderate, a shortening of TCRB CDR3s appeared in all four CD4+ subsets of Type 1 diabetes patients.

Remarks on this clone: What it binds is unknown.

The V gene's germline CDR1 is MDHEN and CDR2 SYDVKM. The ends were cut back, 10 bases at V and 7 bases at J, with 14 bases in the middle. The CDR3 is made up of 12 amino acids. What was sequenced were expressed TCRB transcripts, since all of the isolated RNA had been reverse transcribed. TCRdb's copy holds only in-frame clones and misses some; the assay was immunoSEQ multiplex PCR. The profile shows about 5,700 clones, around 70% of them singletons. This clonotype was sampled from a man younger than 30 in good health. The specimen sequenced was Tregs from blood. The chain combines TRBV28 with TRBJ1-5; tentative D call: TRBD1 (5 bases). The CDR3: CATVVGAQPQHF. DNA for the CDR3: TGTGCCACCGTTGTAGGGGCACAGCCCCAGCATTTT. Complete variable domain (other parts from reference TRBV28 and TRBJ1-5): DVKVTQSSRYLVKRTGEKVFLECVQDMDHENMFWYRQDPGLGLRLIYFSYDVKMKEKGDIPEGYSVSREKKERFSLILESASTNQTSMYLCATVVGAQPQHFGDGTRLSIL.